This TCR beta chain originates from a study of T-cell memory formation after mild COVID-19. Study results and caveats: Several responding clones turned up in pre-infection memory, indicating that cross-reactive memory may have taken part.

A single record per CDR3 protein comes from TCRdb applying MiXCR to the 5' RACE reads. This table holds tens of thousands of distinct CDR3 sequences, about 16% found once. In regard to this clonotype: Its specificity is not known.

This CDR3 contains 15 residues. With 0 bases removed from V and 3 bases from J, the gap between germline ends came to 8 bases. Germline lookup yields CDR1 MNHEY and CDR2 SVGEGT. The chain has TRBV6-2 or TRBV6-3 and TRBJ2-2, with no clear D. The receptor's source is a man aged 18 to 30 who had mild COVID-19 (a few samples of this study predate the infection). Cell type and time point are not known. Specimen: PBMCs or a T cell subset sorted from them (not recorded which). CDR3 DNA: TGTGCCAGCAGTTACTCGAACCTATACACCGGGGAGCTGTTTTTT. It codes for CASSYSNLYTGELFF.